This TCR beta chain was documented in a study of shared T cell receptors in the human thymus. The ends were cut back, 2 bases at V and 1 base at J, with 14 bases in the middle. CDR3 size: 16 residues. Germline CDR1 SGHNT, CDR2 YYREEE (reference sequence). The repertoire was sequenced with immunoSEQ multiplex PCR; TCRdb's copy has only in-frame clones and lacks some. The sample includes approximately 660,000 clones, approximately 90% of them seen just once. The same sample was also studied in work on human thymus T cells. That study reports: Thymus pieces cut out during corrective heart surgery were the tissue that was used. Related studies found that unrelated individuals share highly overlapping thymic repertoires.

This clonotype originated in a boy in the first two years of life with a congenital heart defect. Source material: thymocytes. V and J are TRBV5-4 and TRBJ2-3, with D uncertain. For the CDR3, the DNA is TGTGCCAGCAGCTTTCGCTATCGCGGCTGCACAGATACGCAGTATTTT. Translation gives CASSFRYRGCTDTQYF.